Presented here are 3 T cell receptor beta chains from one specimen sequenced in a study of technical replicates of blood from several donors (dated by TCRdb to about 2017). Library method: the immunoSEQ multiplex PCR assay. In its TCRdb copy, this immuneACCESS table keeps in-frame sequences only and misses some clones. Where compared with another copy, unresolved V genes explain less than half of these, and the others have no known cause. The sample contains more than 75,000 clones, 85% to 95% of them found a single time. Of the sample, over 0.2% falls within the top ten clones. Sequenced input: T cells isolated from PBMCs. The receptors derive from a human donor in good health.

This chain links TRBV18 with TRBJ2-5, with 7 nucleotides matching TRBD2. The CDR3 is 15 amino acids. CDR1 is KGHSH, CDR2 LQKENI, per germline. V gave up 2 bases and J gave up 3 bases; unmatched junction bases: 6. CDR3 sequence (DNA): TGTGCCAGCTCACCAATCGCCCGGGGGGAAGAGACCCAGTACTTC. Translation gives CASSPIARGEETQYF.

The CDR3 DNA sequence: TGTGCCAGCAGTTTCGTAGGAGACGAGCAGTACTTC. Protein: CASSFVGDEQYF. The chain uses TRBV28 and TRBJ2-7; D gene unclear. The germline CDR1 and CDR2 sequences are MDHEN and SYDVKM. The ends were cut back, 3 bases at V and 5 bases at J, with 8 bases in the middle. CDR3 length equals 12 residues.

The chain joins TRBV11-2 to TRBJ2-7; 9 positions match TRBD1. The J segment lost 4 bases and the V segment lost 6 bases, leaving 13 bases of the junction unmatched. The CDR3 is 16 amino acids. Germline V gene sequence: CDR1 SGHAT, CDR2 FQNNGV. CDR3: CASRINRGRNQYEQYF. In DNA form, the CDR3 reads TGTGCCAGCAGGATAAACAGGGGGCGAAACCAATACGAGCAGTACTTC.